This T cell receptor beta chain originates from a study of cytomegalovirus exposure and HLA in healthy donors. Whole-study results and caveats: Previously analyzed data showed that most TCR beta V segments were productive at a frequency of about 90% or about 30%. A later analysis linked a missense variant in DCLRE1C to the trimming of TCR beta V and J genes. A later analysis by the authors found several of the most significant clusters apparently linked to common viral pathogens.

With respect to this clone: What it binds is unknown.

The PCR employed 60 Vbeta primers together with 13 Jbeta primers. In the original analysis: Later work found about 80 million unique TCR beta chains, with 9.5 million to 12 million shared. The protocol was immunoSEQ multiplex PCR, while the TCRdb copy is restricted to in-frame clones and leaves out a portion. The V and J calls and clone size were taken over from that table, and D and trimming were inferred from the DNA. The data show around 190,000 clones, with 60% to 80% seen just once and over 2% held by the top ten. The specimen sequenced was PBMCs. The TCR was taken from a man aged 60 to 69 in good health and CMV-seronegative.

The CDR3 reads CASSEALASGGTDTQYF. DNA of the CDR3: TGTGCCAGCAGTGAAGCGCTGGCTAGCGGGGGCACAGATACGCAGTATTTT. This sequence joins TRBV6-1 and TRBJ2-3, with 9 nucleotides matching TRBD2. The CDR3 sequence is 17 residues long. V shed 0 bases and J 1 base; nucleotides not matched to a gene: 5. Germline CDR1 reads MNHNS; CDR2 reads SASEGT.